The table lists the clone carrying this TCR beta chain with a few counts. Its antigen is as yet unknown. The sample originates from a study of cytomegalovirus exposure and HLA in healthy donors. Findings and limits, study-wide: The records held CMV serostatus as the only immune exposure information. What was likely a sequencing artifact was a cluster of highly shared sequence variants. Association of 16,951 TCR beta sequences with HLA alleles was found at 0.05 false discovery rate in a later analysis.

V was clipped by 4 bases and J by 0 bases, with 7 bases between them. There are 13 residues in the CDR3. Germline values: CDR1 MNHNS, CDR2 SASEGT. This PCR relied on a set of 60 Vbeta primers and 13 Jbeta primers. Data came from immunoSEQ multiplex PCR; TCRdb stores just in-frame clones and leaves some out. The data show 200,000 to 250,000 clones, roughly 88% seen once. This TCR derives from a boy younger than 10 in good health and CMV-seronegative. The specimen was PBMCs. The V gene is TRBV6-1, the J gene TRBJ2-7; D is unresolved. CDR3 DNA sequence: TGTGCCAGCAGTGGCAGAAACTCCTACGAGCAGTACTTC. This gives the protein CASSGRNSYEQYF.